Listed below are T cell receptor beta chains from one sample, sequenced in a study of early T cells in non-severe SARS-CoV-2 infection. TCRdb fed the 5' RACE reads into MiXCR, producing one record per CDR3 protein. This sample has tens of thousands of distinct CDR3 sequences; around 9.7% occur once, and the top ten carry less than 25%. Sample: whole blood. These receptors originate from an adult who was a healthcare worker with PCR-confirmed SARS-CoV-2 infection or an uninfected control (not recorded which). Both conserved end residues are part of each CDR3. The D gene is left open where the match is weak. Rows give clone size only sometimes, using once, few, many, or a class for an expanded clone.

few	NA	TRBJ1-2	TRBV12-3/TRBV12-4	14	TGTGCCAGCAGTTTAGCAGCATCAGGCTATGGCTACACCTTC	CASSLAASGYGYTF
NA	NA	TRBJ2-1	TRBV7-9	12	TGTGCCAGCCGGGGTGAGGCGGGTGAGCAGTTCTTC	CASRGEAGEQFF
many	NA	TRBJ1-1	TRBV29-1	13	TGCAGCGTTAAGCCATACCAGAACACTGAAGCTTTCTTT	CSVKPYQNTEAFF
few	NA	TRBJ2-7	TRBV18	13	TGTGCCAGCTCATCGCAGGGACCCTACGAGCAGTACTTC	CASSSQGPYEQYF
NA	TRBD2	TRBJ2-7	TRBV6-6	15	TGTGCCAGCAGCAGACTAGCGGGGACACCCTACGAGCAGTACTTC	CASSRLAGTPYEQYF
NA	NA	TRBJ1-2	TRBV7-2	13	TGTGCCAGCAGCCCCGACAGAAACCGTGGCTACACCTTC	CASSPDRNRGYTF
many	TRBD2	TRBJ2-2	TRBV29-1	15	TGCAGCGTTGTATCGGGGGGAGCGAACACCGGGGAGCTGTTTTTT	CSVVSGGANTGELFF
few	TRBD2	TRBJ2-7	TRBV12-3/TRBV12-4	16	TGTGCCAGCAGTTTCGACCAAGCGGGGGGGGCTTACGAGCAGTACTTC	CASSFDQAGGAYEQYF
few	NA	TRBJ2-4	TRBV10-1	13	TGCGCCAGCAGAGGCCTGGGGGGCGGCATTCAGTACTTC	CASRGLGGGIQYF
many	NA	TRBJ1-4	TRBV2	14	TGTGCCAGCAGTGAGAGGGCAGGGCCCGAAAAACTGTTTTTT	CASSERAGPEKLFF
few	NA	TRBJ2-7	TRBV3-1	12	TGTGCCAGCAGCCGAGCGAGCTACGAGCAGTACTTC	CASSRASYEQYF
many	TRBD1	TRBJ2-3	TRBV7-3	12	TGTGCCAGCGGACAGGGGACAGATACGCAGTATTTT	CASGQGTDTQYF
NA	NA	TRBJ1-1	TRBV3-1	13	TGTGCCAGCAGCCAAGTTGTCTCCGTAGAAGCTTTCTTT	CASSQVVSVEAFF
NA	NA	TRBJ1-1	TRBV12-3/TRBV12-4	13	TGTGCCAGCAGTACCCGGGTGAACACTGAAGCTTTCTTT	CASSTRVNTEAFF
many	TRBD2	TRBJ2-1	TRBV6-5	15	TGTGCCAGCAGTTACGGGAGCGGGGGGGTGGTTGAGCAGTTCTTC	CASSYGSGGVVEQFF
many	NA	TRBJ1-4	TRBV6-6	12	TGTGCCAGCAGTACCGATTTGGGGAAACTGTTTTTT	CASSTDLGKLFF
NA	TRBD1	TRBJ2-5	TRBV20-1	13	TGCAGTGCAAAGACAGGGGGCATAGAGACCCAGTACTTC	CSAKTGGIETQYF
NA	TRBD1	TRBJ2-6	TRBV19	15	TGTGCCAGTGGCGACAGGGAAACTGGGGCCAACGTCCTGACTTTC	CASGDRETGANVLTF
NA	NA	TRBJ2-5	TRBV7-6	13	TGTGCCAGCAGCTTAGCGGTTCTTGAGACCCAGTACTTC	CASSLAVLETQYF
many	NA	TRBJ1-1	TRBV7-2	16	TGTGCCAGCAGACCTGTAGGACAGCGGTTGAACACTGAAGCTTTCTTT	CASRPVGQRLNTEAFF
many	NA	TRBJ2-1	TRBV12-3/TRBV12-4	11	TGTGCCAGCAGCTTAGGTGGGGAGCAGTTCTTC	CASSLGGEQFF
many	NA	TRBJ2-7	TRBV7-8	16	TGTGCCAGCAGCTCATATGACAGACCTGGGGTATACGAGCAGTACTTC	CASSSYDRPGVYEQYF
NA	NA	TRBJ1-1	TRBV30	13	TGTGCCTGGAAACCCAGGGGGAACACTGAAGCTTTCTTT	CAWKPRGNTEAFF
NA	NA	TRBJ1-1	TRBV7-9	14	TGTGCCAGCAGCTTAGACAGGCAGAACACTGAAGCTTTCTTT	CASSLDRQNTEAFF
many	NA	TRBJ2-3	TRBV3-1	12	TGTGCCAGCAGCCAAGATACAGATACGCAGTATTTT	CASSQDTDTQYF
few	TRBD1	TRBJ1-1	TRBV5-1	13	TGCGCCAGCAGCACGGGACAGGGCGCTGAAGCTTTCTTT	CASSTGQGAEAFF
many	NA	TRBJ2-1	TRBV2	11	TGTGCCAGCAGTGCGGACAATGAGCAGTTCTTC	CASSADNEQFF